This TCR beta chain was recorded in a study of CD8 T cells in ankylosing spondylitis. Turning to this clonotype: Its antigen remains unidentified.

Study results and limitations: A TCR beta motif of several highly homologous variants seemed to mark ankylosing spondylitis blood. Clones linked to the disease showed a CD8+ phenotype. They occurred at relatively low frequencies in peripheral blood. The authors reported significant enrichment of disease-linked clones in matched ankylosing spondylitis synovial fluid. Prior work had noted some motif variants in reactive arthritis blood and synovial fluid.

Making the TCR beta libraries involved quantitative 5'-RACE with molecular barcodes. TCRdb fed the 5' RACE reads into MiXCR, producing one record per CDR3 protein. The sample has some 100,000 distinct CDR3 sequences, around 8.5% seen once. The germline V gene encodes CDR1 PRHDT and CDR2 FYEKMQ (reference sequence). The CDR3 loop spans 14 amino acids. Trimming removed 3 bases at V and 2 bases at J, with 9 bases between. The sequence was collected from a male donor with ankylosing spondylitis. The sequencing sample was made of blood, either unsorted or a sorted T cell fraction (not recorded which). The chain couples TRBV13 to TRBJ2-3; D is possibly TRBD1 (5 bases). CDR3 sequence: CASSLKQATDTQYF. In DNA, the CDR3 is TGTGCCAGCAGCTTGAAACAGGCCACAGATACGCAGTATTTT.